The rows below give T cell receptor beta chains drawn from one sample of a study of T cell responses to AZD1222 COVID-19 vaccine. The assay was immunoSEQ multiplex PCR, and TCRdb's table has in-frame clones only and misses some. The table has about 110,000 clones, about 88% seen once; the top ten hold around 1.6%. Sample: peripheral blood, taken on day 0 of AZD1222 vaccination. The origin of the receptors is an adult in good health. CDR3s include the opening cysteine and the closing phenylalanine or tryptophan. The D gene is left open where the match is weak. The size entry is marked missing in some rows and otherwise reads once, few, many or a size class.

DNA: TGCAGCGGGGATAACACTGAAGCTTTCTTT; CDR3: CSGDNTEAFF; size: -; D: -; J: TRBJ1-1; V: TRBV29-1
DNA: TGTGCCAGTAGTATGATGTTACCTAACAATGAGCAGTTCTTC; CDR3: CASSMMLPNNEQFF; size: -; D: -; J: TRBJ2-1; V: TRBV19
DNA: TGTGCCAGCAGTCCCCAGGTCTACGAGCAGTACTTC; CDR3: CASSPQVYEQYF; size: -; D: -; J: TRBJ2-7; V: TRBV12-3/TRBV12-4
DNA: TGTGCCAGCAGCCAGGCGGGAGTAACGGATGAGCAGTTCTTC; CDR3: CASSQAGVTDEQFF; size: few; D: TRBD2; J: TRBJ2-1; V: TRBV4-2
DNA: TGTGCCAGCAGTGGGGGGCGACAGGGGCTATACACCTTC; CDR3: CASSGGRQGLYTF; size: -; D: TRBD1; J: TRBJ1-2; V: TRBV2
DNA: TGTGCCAGCAGTTCTAGACAGGGGGCGCGATCTGAGCAGTTCTTC; CDR3: CASSSRQGARSEQFF; size: -; D: TRBD1; J: TRBJ2-1; V: TRBV27
DNA: TGTGCCAGCAGTGAAGAGGGGACGGAATCTTACGAGCAGTACTTC; CDR3: CASSEEGTESYEQYF; size: -; D: -; J: TRBJ2-7; V: TRBV6-1
DNA: TGCGCCAGCAGCTTCGGACAGGGTGACTATGGCTACACCTTC; CDR3: CASSFGQGDYGYTF; size: -; D: TRBD1; J: TRBJ1-2; V: TRBV5-1
DNA: TGTGCCAGCACCGGGTCGCTAGGGAACACCGGGGAGCTGTTTTTT; CDR3: CASTGSLGNTGELFF; size: -; D: -; J: TRBJ2-2; V: TRBV14
DNA: TGTGCCAGCAGTTCCAGGACGAACACCGGGGAGCTGTTTTTT; CDR3: CASSSRTNTGELFF; size: -; D: -; J: TRBJ2-2; V: TRBV2
DNA: TGTGCCACCAGCAGAGATCACAGGAGGGGTGGAAACACCATATATTTT; CDR3: CATSRDHRRGGNTIYF; size: -; D: -; J: TRBJ1-3; V: TRBV15
DNA: TGTGCCAGCAGCCAATCCCGCCTAGGGGACAGGGAGAACACCGGGGAGCTGTTTTTT; CDR3: CASSQSRLGDRENTGELFF; size: -; D: TRBD1; J: TRBJ2-2; V: TRBV4-2
DNA: TGCGCCAGCAGCTTGGAACTTTACAATGAGCAGTTCTTC; CDR3: CASSLELYNEQFF; size: -; D: -; J: TRBJ2-1; V: TRBV5-1
DNA: TGTGCCAGCAGCTTAGGACTCGGCGAGACCCAGTACTTC; CDR3: CASSLGLGETQYF; size: few; D: -; J: TRBJ2-5; V: TRBV11-2
DNA: TGTGCCAGCAGGGATGGGACAGGGGGTGAAAAACTGTTTTTT; CDR3: CASRDGTGGEKLFF; size: -; D: TRBD1; J: TRBJ1-4; V: TRBV2
DNA: TGTGCCAGCAGCCCATATGGGACTGGCGGTAGGGAGCAGTACTTC; CDR3: CASSPYGTGGREQYF; size: -; D: -; J: TRBJ2-7; V: TRBV9
DNA: TGTGCCAGCTCACCGCGGGAGGTAAGCGAGCAGTACTTC; CDR3: CASSPREVSEQYF; size: -; D: TRBD2; J: TRBJ2-7; V: TRBV18
DNA: TGCAGTGCTAGTTCGGGGAGGAGGGGGAACACTGAAGCTTTCTTT; CDR3: CSASSGRRGNTEAFF; size: once; D: -; J: TRBJ1-1; V: TRBV20-1
DNA: TGTGCCAGCAGCCCTGAAGTACTAGCGGGAGAGGATGAGCAGTTCTTC; CDR3: CASSPEVLAGEDEQFF; size: -; D: TRBD2; J: TRBJ2-1; V: TRBV5-4
DNA: TGTGCCAGCAGCCAAGAATGGGTGGTAGCGGGAGCCCCGAGGCTCAATGAGCAGTTCTTC; CDR3: CASSQEWVVAGAPRLNEQFF; size: -; D: TRBD2; J: TRBJ2-1; V: TRBV14
DNA: TGCGCCAGCAGCCAAGGGACTCAGATCCGGGAGACCCAGTACTTC; CDR3: CASSQGTQIRETQYF; size: -; D: -; J: TRBJ2-5; V: TRBV4-1
DNA: TGTGCCAGTTCCTGGACAGGGAGAACTGAAGCTTTCTTT; CDR3: CASSWTGRTEAFF; size: few; D: TRBD1; J: TRBJ1-1; V: TRBV19
DNA: TGTGCCAGTAGTTTGGGTGGGGGGGCGAACACTGAAGCTTTCTTT; CDR3: CASSLGGGANTEAFF; size: -; D: -; J: TRBJ1-1; V: TRBV19
DNA: TGTGCCAGCACCATTGGACAGGGCGACTCACCCCTCCACTTT; CDR3: CASTIGQGDSPLHF; size: -; D: TRBD1; J: TRBJ1-6; V: TRBV5-4
DNA: TGTGCCAGCAGTGATAACCAGAACCCCATCGCTGGAAACACCATATATTTT; CDR3: CASSDNQNPIAGNTIYF; size: few; D: -; J: TRBJ1-3; V: TRBV2
DNA: TGTGCCAGCAGGGGACAGGGGATGAGAAATGAAAAACTGTTTTTT; CDR3: CASRGQGMRNEKLFF; size: -; D: TRBD1; J: TRBJ1-4; V: TRBV2
DNA: TGTGCCATCAGTGAGCACCCCGGGACAGGGGGCGAGGAGCAGTACTTC; CDR3: CAISEHPGTGGEEQYF; size: -; D: TRBD1; J: TRBJ2-7; V: TRBV10-3
DNA: TGTGCCACCAGCAGGCCCGTTGAGAAAAACATTCAGTACTTC; CDR3: CATSRPVEKNIQYF; size: once; D: -; J: TRBJ2-4; V: TRBV15
DNA: TGTGCCAGCAGCGCCGGGCGCTTCTCTGGAAACACCATATATTTT; CDR3: CASSAGRFSGNTIYF; size: -; D: -; J: TRBJ1-3; V: TRBV9
DNA: TGCGCCAGCAGCTTGACCTACCAGGGGTTCACTAATGAAAAACTGTTTTTT; CDR3: CASSLTYQGFTNEKLFF; size: once; D: -; J: TRBJ1-4; V: TRBV5-1
DNA: TGTGCCAGCAGTTTATCAGCAGGGAATCAGCCCCAGCATTTT; CDR3: CASSLSAGNQPQHF; size: -; D: -; J: TRBJ1-5; V: TRBV27
DNA: TGTGCCAGCAGTTTAAAGAAGCGCTACGAGCAGTACTTC; CDR3: CASSLKKRYEQYF; size: -; D: -; J: TRBJ2-7; V: TRBV27
DNA: TGTGCCAGTTTGAAGAGTGCGGGGAGCTCCTACAATGAGCAGTTCTTC; CDR3: CASLKSAGSSYNEQFF; size: -; D: -; J: TRBJ2-1; V: TRBV19
DNA: TGTGCCAGCAGCTTAGCTTTCTCTCAGTGGGTCGAGACCCAGTACTTC; CDR3: CASSLAFSQWVETQYF; size: -; D: -; J: TRBJ2-5; V: TRBV7-8
DNA: TGTGCCAGCTCACCAGTCGGGGATACGGAAAAACTGTTTTTT; CDR3: CASSPVGDTEKLFF; size: -; D: -; J: TRBJ1-4; V: TRBV18
DNA: TGTGCCAGTAGTATACATGGGATGGAGGACTATGGCTACACCTTC; CDR3: CASSIHGMEDYGYTF; size: once; D: -; J: TRBJ1-2; V: TRBV19
DNA: TGTGCCAGCAGCACCAGGGGGGGGTTTGAGCAGTTCTTC; CDR3: CASSTRGGFEQFF; size: -; D: -; J: TRBJ2-1; V: TRBV11-2
DNA: TGTGCCTGGACCCGGGCGGATCTTACTAACGAGCAGTACTTC; CDR3: CAWTRADLTNEQYF; size: -; D: -; J: TRBJ2-7; V: TRBV30
DNA: TGTGCCAGCAGCCCCGAACGGTGGAATGGCTACACCTTC; CDR3: CASSPERWNGYTF; size: once; D: -; J: TRBJ1-2; V: TRBV5-6
DNA: TGTGCCAGCAGCTTACACAACCCGGGACTAGCGGGAGTACTGTTTTTT; CDR3: CASSLHNPGLAGVLFF; size: few; D: TRBD2; J: TRBJ2-2; V: TRBV7-2